The rows below give T cell receptor beta chains drawn from one sample of a study of vaccination effects on CD4 cells after COVID-19. Their target antigens are unknown. Repertoires were generated with immunoSEQ multiplex PCR, while TCRdb's copy carries only in-frame clones and drops some. The sample records more than 45,000 clones, 75% to 80% being singletons. The sample in question was CD4+ T cells from PBMCs cultured without peptide, obtained before COVID-19 vaccination. The receptors derive from a human donor who had a prior SARS-CoV-2 infection. Both conserved end residues are part of each CDR3. The order of the fields is V gene, J gene, D gene, clone size, CDR3 protein, CDR3 DNA. A D gene is named only where the DNA matches it firmly. Clone size appears in some rows only: once, few, many, or a class for an expanded clone.

>TRBV4-3|TRBJ1-6|NA|few
CASSHHFRTAYSPLHF
TGCGCCAGCAGCCATCACTTCAGGACAGCTTATTCACCCCTCCACTTT
>TRBV5-8|TRBJ1-2|TRBD1|NA
CASSSGQGASDYGYTF
TGTGCCAGCAGCTCAGGACAGGGGGCGTCGGACTATGGCTACACCTTC
>TRBV30|TRBJ1-2|NA|NA
CAWRGSAGGNYGYTF
TGTGCCTGGAGGGGATCGGCAGGTGGGAATTATGGCTACACCTTC
>TRBV6-1|TRBJ2-3|NA|few
CASSETADTQYF
TGTGCCAGCAGTGAAACGGCAGATACGCAGTATTTT
>TRBV19|TRBJ1-6|NA|once
CASSQPGVGSPLHF
TGTGCCAGTAGTCAACCAGGGGTTGGTTCACCCCTCCACTTT
>TRBV30|TRBJ2-2|TRBD2|NA
CAWERGQGRPRAGELFF
TGTGCCTGGGAGCGGGGGCAGGGCCGACCTCGGGCCGGGGAGCTGTTTTTT
>TRBV7-2|TRBJ2-3|TRBD2|NA
CASSFRLAGGTDTQYF
TGTGCCAGCAGCTTCCGACTAGCGGGAGGCACAGATACGCAGTATTTT
>TRBV18|TRBJ1-1|TRBD1|few
CASSPTQQGAIRLEAFF
TGTGCCAGCTCACCCACACAACAGGGGGCTATTCGTCTGGAAGCTTTCTTT
>TRBV4-2|TRBJ2-7|NA|NA
CASSNLDGEQYF
TGTGCCAGCAGTAACTTGGACGGCGAGCAGTACTTC
>TRBV27|TRBJ1-4|NA|NA
CASSWGEDWDNEKLFF
TGTGCCAGCAGTTGGGGAGAGGACTGGGATAATGAAAAACTGTTTTTT
>TRBV5-5|TRBJ1-2|NA|NA
CASSLAAGANYGYTF
TGTGCCAGCAGCTTGGCGGCAGGGGCCAACTATGGCTACACCTTC
>TRBV5-4|TRBJ2-2|NA|NA
CASSLDQGPGELFF
TGTGCCAGCAGCTTGGATCAGGGGCCCGGGGAGCTGTTTTTT
>TRBV19|TRBJ1-3|TRBD1|NA
CASSPSVGQGGRNTIYF
TGTGCCAGTAGTCCTTCTGTGGGACAGGGAGGGAGAAACACCATATATTTT
>TRBV13|TRBJ1-2|NA|NA
CASSHPGKYGYTF
TGTGCCAGCAGTCACCCCGGAAAGTATGGCTACACCTTC
>TRBV18|TRBJ2-5|TRBD1|NA
CASSPPGDRGRETQYF
TGTGCCAGCTCACCCCCCGGGGACAGGGGACGGGAGACCCAGTACTTC
>TRBV5-5|TRBJ2-3|TRBD1|NA
CASSLLGTGVYTQYF
TGTGCCAGCAGCTTATTGGGGACAGGGGTTTATACGCAGTATTTT